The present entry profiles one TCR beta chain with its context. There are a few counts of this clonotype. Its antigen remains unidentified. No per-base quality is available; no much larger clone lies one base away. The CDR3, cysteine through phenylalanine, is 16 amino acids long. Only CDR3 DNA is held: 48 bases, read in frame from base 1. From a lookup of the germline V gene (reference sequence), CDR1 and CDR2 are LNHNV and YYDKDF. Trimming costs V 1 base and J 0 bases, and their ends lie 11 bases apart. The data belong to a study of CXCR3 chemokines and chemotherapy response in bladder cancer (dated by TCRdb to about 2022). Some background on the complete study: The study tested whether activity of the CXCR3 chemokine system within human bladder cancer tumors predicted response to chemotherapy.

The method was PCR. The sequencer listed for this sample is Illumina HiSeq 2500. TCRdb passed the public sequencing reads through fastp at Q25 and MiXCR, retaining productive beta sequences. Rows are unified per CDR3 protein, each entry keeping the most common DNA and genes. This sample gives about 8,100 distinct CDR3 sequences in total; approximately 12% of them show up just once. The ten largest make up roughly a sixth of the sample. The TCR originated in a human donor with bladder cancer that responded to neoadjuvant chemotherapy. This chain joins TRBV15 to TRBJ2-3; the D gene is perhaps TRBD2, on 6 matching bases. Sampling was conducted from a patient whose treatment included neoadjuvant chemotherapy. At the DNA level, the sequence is TGTGCCACCAGCAGAGGCGGGACCCCTAGCACAGATACGCAGTATTTT. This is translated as CATSRGGTPSTDTQYF.